This T cell receptor (beta chain) came from a study of blood T cell repertoires in COVID-19. CDR1 SEHNR and CDR2 FQNEAQ come from the germline V gene (reference sequence). Between the trimmed V and J ends, which lost 5 bases and 6 bases, there was a span of 11 bases. CDR3 length equals 13 residues. Produced via immunoSEQ multiplex PCR; TCRdb's table is partial and in-frame only. The sample includes more than 35,000 clones, 79% of them seen just once. The material sequenced was peripheral blood. The rearrangement links TRBV7-9 to TRBJ1-5; D ambiguous. The receptor's source is a man aged 70-80 years with acute or convalescent COVID-19. This CDR3 is CASSLGFGQPQHF. As DNA, the CDR3 is TGTGCCAGCAGCCTCGGGTTCGGTCAGCCCCAGCATTTT.